These 21 T cell receptor beta chains originate from one sample sequenced in a study of T cells in Graves' hyperthyroidism and ophthalmopathy. Amplification yielded TCR beta CDR3 regions, with RNA transcripts as the source. TCR CDR3 regions were first amplified by RT-PCR with HTBI primers. TCRdb passed the multiplex PCR reads through MiXCR, listing each CDR3 protein once. Of hundreds of thousands of distinct CDR3 sequences in the sample, nearly 45% were seen once. The sequenced sample was peripheral blood or thyroid tissue (not recorded which). These receptor sequences come from an adult man with Graves' disease, either hyperthyroidism or ophthalmopathy (not recorded which).

This clonotype was counted many times. The chain has TRBV20-1 and TRBJ2-7; D uncertain. Deletions cut 3 bases from V and 1 base from J, with 10 bases between. Germline V CDR1 and CDR2: DFQATT, SNEGSKA (reference sequence). The CDR3 extends over 13 amino acids. The CDR3 reads CSARWLPSYEQYF. In DNA form, the CDR3 reads TGCAGTGCTAGGTGGCTACCATCCTACGAGCAGTACTTC.

This clonotype was recorded many times. The rearrangement uses TRBV29-1 and TRBJ1-2, with 9 bases identical to TRBD1. Unmatched junction bases numbered 6, after V lost 7 bases and J lost 0 bases. The germline CDR1 and CDR2 sequences are SQVTM and ANQGSEA. The length of the CDR3 is 14 residues. CDR3 in DNA: TGCAGCGCAAGACAGGGGGTGGCTAACTATGGCTACACCTTC. Protein product: CSARQGVANYGYTF.

The chain joins TRBV11-2 to TRBJ2-7, with 11 positions matching TRBD2. Germline V gene lookup returns CDR1 SGHAT and CDR2 FQNNGV. J was trimmed by 5 bases and V by 4 bases; bases with no gene match: 7. The CDR3 has 15 residues. The CDR3 sequence: CASSSPTSGSNEQYF. Written as DNA, the CDR3 is TGTGCCAGCAGCTCCCCTACTAGCGGGAGTAACGAGCAGTACTTC.

The chain links TRBV7-3 to TRBJ2-5; TRBD1 matches at 7 bases. With 3 bases clipped from V and 5 bases from J, the junction kept 9 bases outside the gene matches. Germline values: CDR1 SGHTA, CDR2 FQGTGA. The CDR3 covers 15 residues. This CDR3 is CASSLGTALGETQYF. The CDR3 nucleotides are TGTGCCAGCAGCTTGGGGACAGCCCTGGGGGAGACCCAGTACTTC. The full variable domain, completed using reference TRBV7-3 and TRBJ2-5, is GAGVSQTPSNKVTEKGKYVELRCDPISGHTALYWYRQSLGQGPEFLIYFQGTGAADDSGLPNDRFFAVRPEGSVSTLKIQRTERGDSAVYLCASSLGTALGETQYFGPGTRLLVL.

The chain is built from TRBV25-1 and TRBJ1-2; D possibly corresponds to TRBD1 (5 bases). This CDR3 has 12 amino acids. CDR1 is MGHDK, CDR2 SYGVNS, per germline. In nucleotides, the CDR3 is TGTGCTAGAGTTACGGGACTAGATGGCTACACCTTC. This translates into CARVTGLDGYTF.

A few counts support this clonotype. V usage is TRBV7-2 and J usage is TRBJ1-2; D is uncertain. Trimming took off 1 base at V and 4 bases at J, with 13 bases between the two ends. This CDR3 region has 15 residues. The V gene's germline CDR1 is SGHTA and CDR2 FQGNSA. CDR3 protein: CASSLVGGLGYGYTF. The CDR3 DNA follows: TGTGCCAGCAGCTTAGTAGGCGGTCTAGGCTATGGCTACACCTTC.

The CDR3 here is CASSPEWIGTQYF. Written as DNA, the CDR3 is TGTGCCAGCAGCCCTGAGTGGATAGGGACCCAGTACTTC. This chain connects TRBV5-5 to TRBJ2-5; D uncertain. This CDR3 has 13 residues. V lost 4 bases, J lost 7 bases, and 14 bases lay in between. CDR1 and CDR2 (germline): SGHKS, YYEKEE (reference sequence).

This chain joins TRBV2 and TRBJ1-5, with D perhaps TRBD1 (5 bases). The CDR3 extends over 14 amino acids. With 5 bases removed from V and 7 bases from J, the gap between germline ends came to 15 bases. Germline CDR1 and CDR2: SNHLY and FYNNEI. The CDR3 loop is CASSFVGGQQPQHF. CDR3 sequence (DNA): TGTGCCAGCAGTTTCGTGGGGGGTCAACAGCCCCAGCATTTT.

This clonotype was counted a few times. CDR3 residues: CAWRLTGFEAFF. The DNA of the CDR3 is TGTGCCTGGAGGCTAACAGGATTTGAAGCTTTCTTT. This sequence joins TRBV30 and TRBJ1-1; a possible D gene is TRBD1 (5 bases). Germline V gene sequence: CDR1 GTSNPN, CDR2 SVGIG (reference sequence). This CDR3 region has 12 residues. Between the trimmed V and J ends, which lost 3 bases and 7 bases, there was a span of 12 bases.

This clonotype was counted a single time. This chain joins TRBV20-1 and TRBJ2-5; D is perhaps TRBD1 or TRBD2 (5 bases each). The CDR3 is 14 amino acids. From germline, CDR1 is DFQATT and CDR2 SNEGSKA (reference sequence). Trimming removed 1 base at V and 1 base at J, with 10 bases between. CDR3 loop: CSARAGSTQETQYF. The CDR3 DNA follows: TGCAGTGCTAGAGCAGGGAGTACCCAAGAGACCCAGTACTTC.

This clonotype is a singleton in its sample. V gene TRBV5-1 combines with J gene TRBJ1-2; possible D gene TRBD1, 5 bases. The CDR3 runs 13 residues. The V end lost 6 bases, the J end lost 5 bases, and 14 bases lay between the germline ends. Per germline, CDR1 SGHRS and CDR2 YFSETQ. CDR3 coding DNA: TGCGCCAGCACCCGAGAAGGGGTGTATGGCTACACCTTC. It codes for CASTREGVYGYTF.

V gene TRBV20-1 combines with J gene TRBJ1-1; D call uncertain. This CDR3 is built from 12 residues. Between the trimmed V and J ends, which lost 0 bases and 2 bases, there was a span of 4 bases. Germline V gene data show CDR1 as DFQATT and CDR2 as SNEGSKA (reference sequence). The CDR3 DNA sequence: TGCAGTGCTAGAGATGTAAACACTGAAGCTTTCTTT. Amino acids: CSARDVNTEAFF.

This clonotype has just a few counts. The genes are TRBV20-1 and TRBJ2-7; maybe TRBD1 (6 bases). The germline V and J ends were trimmed by 3 bases and 0 bases, with 9 bases remaining between them. Germline V gene sequence: CDR1 DFQATT, CDR2 SNEGSKA (reference sequence). CDR3 length: 13 residues. This CDR3 reads CSASRGSSYEQYF. The DNA for the CDR3 is TGCAGTGCTAGTAGGGGGAGCTCCTACGAGCAGTACTTC.

The chain employs TRBV7-9 and TRBJ1-6; TRBD1 matches at 11 bases. Germline V gene sequence: CDR1 SEHNR, CDR2 FQNEAQ (reference sequence). The ends lost 3 bases at V and 1 base at J; junction bases unmatched: 5. There are 18 residues in the CDR3. The CDR3 is CASSLGRDRGSYNSPLHF. In DNA, the CDR3 is TGTGCCAGCAGCTTGGGAAGGGACAGGGGGTCCTATAATTCACCCCTCCACTTT.

This chain joins TRBV2 and TRBJ1-5; possibly TRBD1 for D (5 bases). Trimming removed 4 bases from V and 0 bases from J, with 10 bases in between. Germline CDR1 is SNHLY and CDR2 is FYNNEI. CDR3 length: 15 amino acids. The CDR3 is CASSVGQISNQPQHF. The CDR3 bases are TGTGCCAGCAGTGTCGGACAAATTAGCAATCAGCCCCAGCATTTT.

In this sample, this clonotype turned up a few times. The chain joins TRBV6-2 or TRBV6-3 to TRBJ1-6; D possibly corresponds to TRBD1 (5 bases). This CDR3 spans 15 amino acids. The V gene's germline CDR1 is MNHEY and CDR2 SVGEGT. Trimming took off 1 base at V and 9 bases at J, with 13 bases between the two ends. CDR3 DNA: TGTGCCAGCAGTTACTTCCAGGGACGGAGTTCACCCCTCCACTTT. Protein product: CASSYFQGRSSPLHF.

This chain connects TRBV12-3 or TRBV12-4 to TRBJ1-6; D unresolved. The V gene lost 7 bases and the J gene lost 9 bases, with 13 bases spanning the gap. This CDR3 is 13 amino acids long. CDR3 coding DNA: TGTGCCAGCACGGACCAGGTGGGTTCACCCCTCCACTTT. Residues: CASTDQVGSPLHF.

This chain connects TRBV15 to TRBJ1-3; no reliable D call. This CDR3 has 15 amino acids. Germline loops: CDR1 LNHNV, CDR2 YYDKDF (reference sequence). V lost 1 base to trimming and J lost 1 base, with 8 bases between them. CDR3 DNA: TGTGCCACCAGCAGAGGCGGGGTATCTGGAAACACCATATATTTT. This codes for CATSRGGVSGNTIYF.

This chain links TRBV29-1 with TRBJ1-4; 10 bases match TRBD1. The germline V gene has CDR1 SQVTM and CDR2 ANQGSEA. Trimming cost V 8 bases and J 8 bases; bases outside gene matches: 5. CDR3 length: 12 amino acids. The CDR3 loop reads CSLGTGDEKLFF. The CDR3 DNA reads as TGCAGCTTAGGGACAGGGGACGAAAAACTGTTTTTT.

The CDR3 spells CASIWGPESYGYTF. The CDR3 DNA reads as TGTGCCAGCATTTGGGGCCCAGAGTCCTATGGCTACACCTTC. The chain employs TRBV12-3 or TRBV12-4 and TRBJ1-2, with a possible D match to TRBD1 (5 bases). V lost 7 bases, J lost 4 bases, and 16 bases lay in between. The CDR3 has 14 amino acids.

This clonotype came up once. The V gene is TRBV12-3 or TRBV12-4, the J gene TRBJ1-1; a weak D match, TRBD1 (5 bases). This CDR3 region has 14 residues. Trimming stripped 5 bases from V and 3 bases from J, with 13 bases between. The CDR3 bases are TGTGCCAGCAGTCCCGTTGCGGGGCACACTGAAGCTTTCTTT. As protein: CASSPVAGHTEAFF.